The TCR beta chain under discussion was sequenced for a study of T cell responses to AZD1222 COVID-19 vaccine. Study results and limitations: Unmutated regions of variants are reportedly targeted by nearly half of spike-specific TCRs. White British people made up most donors, females outnumbered males, and clonal diversity was possibly underestimated.

V lost 0 bases and J 2 bases, leaving 5 bases between the germline ends. This CDR3 region has 13 residues. Here immunoSEQ multiplex PCR was the method, and the copy in TCRdb shows in-frame clones only, minus some. This sample has fewer than 120,000 clones; about 95% occur once, and the top ten carry 2.9%. Timing groups of about 4 and about 12 weeks for second doses were pooled. On this clone itself: Its specificity is unknown.

The input for sequencing was peripheral blood, taken 28 days after the second AZD1222 dose. The J gene is TRBJ2-7, the V gene TRBV12-3 or TRBV12-4; D remains unclear. The receptor was derived from an adult who received the AZD1222 COVID-19 vaccine. The CDR3 DNA is TGTGCCAGCAGTTTAGCCGAGGCCTACGAGCAGTACTTC. Translating it yields CASSLAEAYEQYF.